One sample yielded the 20 T cell receptor beta chains listed below, sequenced in a study of molecular identifiers for immune sequencing clone quantification. TCRdb re-analysed the PCR reads in MiXCR, keeping a single row per CDR3 protein. Here the sample spans 460,000 or so distinct CDR3 sequences, about 21% being singletons. Sequencing input: naive CD8+ T cells from blood, with Jurkat cell RNA spiked in. The subset is: FACS-sorted CD8+CD4-CCR7+CD45RA+ naive T cells. The receptors stem from a human donor in good health. Some libraries in this study had Jurkat cell RNA spiked in.

Regarding this clonotype: A read error may explain this, as a much larger clone is one base away. The chain recombines TRBV6-5 with TRBJ2-3; 9 bases align to TRBD2. The V gene's germline CDR1 is MNHEY and CDR2 SVGAGI. The CDR3 has 15 amino acids. The CDR3 region has the DNA TGTGCCAGCAGTTACTCCGGGACTAGCACAGATACGCGGTATTTT. Its protein is CASSYSGTSTDTRYF.

Only a few counts were recorded for this clonotype. The J gene is TRBJ2-7, the V gene TRBV4-2; perhaps TRBD1 as D (6 bases). V lost 0 bases, J lost 0 bases, and 12 bases lay in between. The CDR3 is 16 residues long. In germline, CDR1 is LGHNA, CDR2 YNFKEQ. CDR3 amino acids: CASSQEEGGSSYEQYF. The CDR3 DNA reads as TGTGCCAGCAGCCAAGAGGAAGGGGGATCCTCCTACGAGCAGTACTTC.

This clonotype was recorded at least ten times. V is TRBV28 and J is TRBJ2-7, with 11 bases lining up with TRBD2. The CDR3 runs 15 residues. Per germline, CDR1 MDHEN and CDR2 SYDVKM. With V trimmed by 5 bases and J by 4 bases, 7 bases remained unmatched. The CDR3 DNA is TGTGCCAGCAGTCCATATAGCGGGGGGGGTTACGAGCAGTACTTC. It yields the protein CASSPYSGGGYEQYF.

This clonotype was found many times. V usage is TRBV12-2 and J usage is TRBJ1-1. TRBV12-2 is shown as a pseudogene. The length of the CDR3 is 13 residues. CDR3 in DNA: TGTGCAAGTCGCTTAAATGGAGTGGGTGAAGCTTTCTTT. It codes for CASRLNGVGEAFF.

In this sample, this clonotype turned up many times. V and J are TRBV11-2 and TRBJ2-3, with TRBD1 matching over 7 bases. The CDR3 length is 15 residues. Germline V gene lookup returns CDR1 SGHAT and CDR2 FQNNGV. V shed 5 bases and J 0 bases; nucleotides not matched to a gene: 5. The CDR3 loop reads CASSRGTASTDTQYF. The CDR3 coding sequence is TGTGCCAGCAGCCGAGGGACAGCTAGCACAGATACGCAGTATTTT.

This clonotype was counted only a few times. The CDR3 ends on some other residue instead of the conserved phenylalanine or tryptophan, so this is likely a read error. This chain uses TRBV30 with TRBJ2-5; 10 positions match TRBD1. From germline, CDR1 is GTSNPN and CDR2 SVGIG (reference sequence). The CDR3 covers 15 residues. V lost 4 bases, J lost 2 bases, and 7 bases stayed unmatched. This CDR3 reads CAWTPWDRGQETQYL. The CDR3 coding sequence is TGTGCCTGGACGCCGTGGGACAGGGGACAAGAGACCCAGTACCTC.

In its sample, this clonotype was seen once. The chain couples TRBV11-2 to TRBJ1-1; D gene ambiguous. CDR3 length: 14 amino acids. Per germline, CDR1 SGHAT and CDR2 FQNNGV. The germline V and J ends were trimmed by 5 bases and 4 bases, with 14 bases remaining between them. Here the CDR3 DNA reads TGTGCCAGCAGCGGACTAGGAGGTTCCACTGAAGCTTTCTTT. Its translation is CASSGLGGSTEAFF. Drawing the rest from reference TRBV11-2 and TRBJ1-1, the complete variable domain is EAGVAQSPRYKIIEKRQSVAFWCNPISGHATLYWYQQILGQGPKLLIQFQNNGVVDDSQLPKDRFSAERLKGVDSTLKIQPAKLEDSAVYLCASSGLGGSTEAFFGQGTRLTVV.

The rearrangement joins TRBV19 to TRBJ1-5; D remains unclear. Germline loops: CDR1 LNHDA, CDR2 SQIVND (reference sequence). CDR3 size: 16 residues. V lost 3 bases, J lost 0 bases, and 12 bases lay in between. CDR3 residues: CASSIFGRYSNQPQHF. The CDR3 DNA is TGTGCCAGTAGTATCTTTGGCAGATATAGCAATCAGCCCCAGCATTTT.

Ten or more counts support this clonotype. The chain employs TRBV30 and TRBJ1-5, with 7 nucleotides matching TRBD1. CDR3 length: 15 amino acids. Looked up from germline, CDR1 is GTSNPN and CDR2 is SVGIG (reference sequence). V shed 0 bases, J shed 0 bases, and the junction held 2 bases outside the gene matches. The CDR3 DNA reads TGTGCCTGGAGTGTAGGGACAGTTAGCAATCAGCCCCAGCATTTT. Its protein is CAWSVGTVSNQPQHF. Supplemented by reference TRBV30 and TRBJ1-5, the full variable domain reads SQTIHQWPATLVQPVGSPLSLECTVEGTSNPNLYWYRQAAGRGLQLLFYSVGIGQISSEVPQNLSASRPQDRQFILSSKKLLLSDSGFYLCAWSVGTVSNQPQHFGDGTRLSIL.

The chain employs TRBV27 and TRBJ2-3; D remains ambiguous. Trimming cost V 4 bases and J 3 bases, with 11 bases left between them. This CDR3 comprises 14 residues. Germline assignment: CDR1 MNHEY and CDR2 SMNVEV (reference sequence). The CDR3 bases are TGTGCCAGCAGTTCTCCTAACGGAACAGATACGCAGTATTTT. The encoded protein is CASSSPNGTDTQYF.

This clonotype has just a few counts. V is TRBV14 and J is TRBJ1-3; D is ambiguous. V lost 1 base to trimming and J lost 0 bases, with 7 bases between them. Germline lookup yields CDR1 SGHDN and CDR2 FVKESK. The CDR3 covers 15 residues. The CDR3 spells CASSQVDPSGNTIYF. The DNA for the CDR3 is TGTGCCAGCAGCCAAGTTGACCCCTCTGGAAACACCATATATTTT.

This clonotype was counted a few times. The chain has TRBV27 and TRBJ2-4; 9 bases match TRBD2. Looked up from germline, CDR1 is MNHEY and CDR2 is SMNVEV (reference sequence). V lost 5 bases, J lost 7 bases, and 6 bases stayed unmatched. The CDR3 has 14 amino acids. The CDR3 here is CASSGGLAANIQYF. CDR3 DNA: TGTGCCAGCAGTGGGGGACTAGCAGCGAACATTCAGTACTTC.

The table lists this clonotype with many counts. The chain links TRBV5-5 to TRBJ1-4; D remains unclear. Germline V gene lookup returns CDR1 SGHKS and CDR2 YYEKEE (reference sequence). The V end lost 0 bases, the J end lost 8 bases, and 8 bases lay between the germline ends. This CDR3 contains 13 residues. The CDR3 reads CASSLGVGEKLFF. The CDR3 nucleotides are TGTGCCAGCAGCTTGGGGGTTGGCGAAAAACTGTTTTTT.

This clonotype was counted many times. The gene calls are TRBV2 and TRBJ2-3; 12 nucleotides line up with TRBD2. Germline V lookup: CDR1 SNHLY, CDR2 FYNNEI. The junction had 8 bases not matched to a gene; V was cut back by 6 bases and J by 1 base. The CDR3 has 17 residues. CDR3 sequence: CASSPWTSGVGTDTQYF. CDR3 coding DNA: TGTGCCAGCAGCCCTTGGACTAGCGGGGTGGGCACAGATACGCAGTATTTT.

This clonotype was observed many times. The chain combines TRBV27 with TRBJ2-3, with D unclear. Germline V gene sequence: CDR1 MNHEY, CDR2 SMNVEV (reference sequence). The CDR3 extends over 11 amino acids. Trimming took 3 bases from V and 6 from J, leaving 4 bases between them. The CDR3 sequence: CASSFGDTQYF. CDR3 nucleotides: TGTGCCAGCAGTTTTGGGGATACGCAGTATTTT.

This clonotype was picked up many times. This chain connects TRBV5-1 to TRBJ2-3; TRBD2 agrees at 9 bases. V lost 1 base and J lost 2; bases outside the gene matches: 5. Germline V gene lookup returns CDR1 SGHRS and CDR2 YFSETQ. The CDR3 length is 16 residues. The DNA of the CDR3 is TGCGCCAGCAGCTTGTTGCGGGGGGGCTACACAGATACGCAGTATTTT. This codes for CASSLLRGGYTDTQYF.

This clonotype was seen ten or more times. The rearrangement uses TRBV4-3 and TRBJ2-2; D is undetermined. Trimming shortened V by 0 bases and J by 6 bases, and 5 bases separated the two germline ends. CDR3 length: 13 residues. Germline loops: CDR1 LGHNA, CDR2 YSLEER. The CDR3 nucleotides read TGCGCCAGCAGCCAAGATGAGGCCGGGGAGCTGTTTTTT. Protein: CASSQDEAGELFF.

The table lists this clonotype with many counts. This chain uses TRBV20-1 with TRBJ2-7, with TRBD2 identical over 8 bases. With V trimmed by 1 base and J by 0 bases, 5 bases remained unmatched. The CDR3 extends over 15 amino acids. Germline V gene lookup returns CDR1 DFQATT and CDR2 SNEGSKA (reference sequence). CDR3: CSARVSGTSSYEQYF. CDR3 DNA: TGCAGTGCTAGAGTTTCAGGGACTAGCTCCTACGAGCAGTACTTC.

This clonotype was seen many times. The chain has TRBV29-1 and TRBJ2-7; unclear D gene. Germline lookup yields CDR1 SQVTM and CDR2 ANQGSEA. V dropped 4 bases and J dropped 3 bases, with 10 bases sitting between them. The CDR3 covers 12 residues. The CDR3 DNA follows: TGCAGCGTTGTTGGGGAACGCTACGAGCAGTACTTC. This codes for CSVVGERYEQYF.

In its sample, this clonotype was seen many times. V usage is TRBV9 and J usage is TRBJ2-2; D tentatively fits TRBD1 or TRBD2 (7 bases each). This CDR3 comprises 17 residues. The germline V gene encodes CDR1 SGDLS and CDR2 YYNGEE. V lost 4 bases, J lost 3 bases, and 19 bases lay in between. Here the CDR3 DNA reads TGTGCCAGCAGCCTTTCAGGGGGGGCGTTCGACACCGGGGAGCTGTTTTTT. Translated, it gives CASSLSGGAFDTGELFF.